The present entry profiles one TCR beta chain with its context. This record belongs to a study of OX40 agonist ivuxolimab in advanced cancers. Germline V lookup: CDR1 SGHVS, CDR2 FQNEAQ. The CDR3 is made up of 14 amino acids. Trimming took 3 bases from V and 7 from J, leaving 16 bases between them. Only in-frame clones appear in the TCRdb table, and some are missing; sequencing was by immunoSEQ multiplex PCR. This table has tens of thousands of clones, 75% to 85% appearing once. Sequences were derived from CD4+ or CD8+ T cells sorted from blood, sampled in a trial of the OX40 agonist ivuxolimab. The chain recombines TRBV7-8 with TRBJ2-7; tentatively, D is TRBD2 (7 bases). The receptor's source is an adult with an advanced solid tumor such as melanoma, head and neck, liver or kidney cancer. CDR3 DNA: TGTGCCAGCAGCTTGAGGACGAAGGGGGGGGAGCAGTACTTC. Translating it yields CASSLRTKGGEQYF.